The 26 T cell receptor beta chains in this list originate from one sample, sequenced in a study of PD-1 blockade in classical Hodgkin lymphoma. Profiling relied on immunoSEQ multiplex PCR, and the TCRdb table lists in-frame clones only, not all of them. Of around 57,000 clones in the sample, approximately 89% were seen once. Time point indicated: cycle 4 day 1 (C4D1), after more than five weeks of nivolumab. Autologous stem cell transplantation was followed by relapse in every patient, and brentuximab vedotin exposure varied. Specimen: peripheral blood mononuclear cells (PBMCs), collected before the fourth cycle of nivolumab. The receptors originated from a human donor with classical Hodgkin lymphoma.

CDR3 in amino acids: CASSVGLAGSYEQYF. CDR3 bases: TGTGCCAGCAGCGTAGGACTAGCGGGCTCCTACGAGCAGTACTTC. The chain is built from TRBV9 and TRBJ2-7, with 10 bases identical to TRBD2. Germline values: CDR1 SGDLS, CDR2 YYNGEE. This CDR3 is 15 amino acids long. V shed 0 bases, J shed 0 bases, and the junction held 0 bases outside the gene matches.

DNA of the CDR3: TGCAGCGTTGAAGATCAATTAGCGGGAGGGCCCTACAATGAGCAGTTCTTC. As protein: CSVEDQLAGGPYNEQFF. The gene calls are TRBV29-1 and TRBJ2-1; 11 bases map to TRBD2. The trim removed 0 bases at V and 2 bases at J, leaving 6 bases unmatched. Germline V lookup: CDR1 SQVTM, CDR2 ANQGSEA. This CDR3 has 17 residues.

The V and J genes are TRBV5-6 and TRBJ2-5, with TRBD2 identical over 10 bases. CDR1 SGHDT and CDR2 YYEEEE come from the germline V gene. J was trimmed by 7 bases and V by 0 bases; bases with no gene match: 6. The CDR3 runs 15 residues. CDR3 loop: CASSLGVVAGGTQYF. CDR3 coding DNA: TGTGCCAGCAGCTTGGGTGTGGTAGCGGGGGGGACCCAGTACTTC.

The CDR3 region has the DNA TGTGCCAGCAGTTTCCCACCAGGGCCCTTCCTCTGGGATGAGCAGTTCTTC. Translated: CASSFPPGPFLWDEQFF. The chain joins TRBV27 to TRBJ2-1, with D perhaps matching TRBD1 (5 bases). The CDR3 spans 17 residues. The ends were cut back, 3 bases at V and 8 bases at J, with 23 bases in the middle. CDR1 MNHEY and CDR2 SMNVEV come from the germline V gene (reference sequence).

The chain uses TRBV10-3 and TRBJ2-5, with a possible D match to TRBD1 (6 bases). Germline assignment: CDR1 ENHRY and CDR2 SYGVKD. V was shortened by 2 bases and J by 4 bases, with 8 bases between the two germline ends. CDR3 size: 13 residues. The CDR3: CAISENRAETQYF. DNA for the CDR3: TGTGCCATCAGTGAGAACAGGGCAGAGACCCAGTACTTC.

V is TRBV27 and J is TRBJ2-3; TRBD1 aligns across 9 bases. The CDR3 runs 16 residues. Germline-derived CDR1 and CDR2 are MNHEY and SMNVEV (reference sequence). Trimming cost V 3 bases and J 5 bases; bases outside gene matches: 9. This chain's CDR3 is CASSLPGTGRIDTQYF. The CDR3 nucleotides read TGTGCCAGCAGTTTGCCCGGGACAGGGAGGATAGATACGCAGTATTTT.

The V and J genes are TRBV6-5 and TRBJ1-4; D is ambiguous. Germline V gene data show CDR1 as MNHEY and CDR2 as SVGAGI. The CDR3 consists of 14 residues. Between the trimmed V and J ends, which lost 4 bases and 5 bases, there was a span of 11 bases. Here the CDR3 reads CASSLGSWNEKLFF. CDR3 coding DNA: TGTGCCAGCAGTTTAGGGTCGTGGAATGAAAAACTGTTTTTT.

This clone was picked up a small number of times. The genes are TRBV9 and TRBJ1-4, with D tentatively TRBD1 (6 bases). Germline-derived CDR1 and CDR2 are SGDLS and YYNGEE. Trimming took 5 bases from V and 10 from J, leaving 15 bases between them. The CDR3 consists of 13 residues. The CDR3 is CASSRGGAGKLFF. The CDR3 bases are TGTGCCAGCAGTCGTGGGGGGGCAGGAAAACTGTTTTTT.

The chain employs TRBV28 and TRBJ1-1; no definite D call. Germline V gives CDR1 MDHEN, CDR2 SYDVKM. The CDR3 runs to 11 residues. Trimming took 7 bases from V and 7 from J, leaving 10 bases between them. CDR3 protein: CASTYQHEAFF. The CDR3 nucleotides are TGTGCCAGCACCTACCAACATGAAGCTTTCTTT.

The chain is built from TRBV18 and TRBJ2-3; D perhaps matches TRBD1 (5 bases). Germline lookup yields CDR1 KGHSH and CDR2 LQKENI. V gave up 1 base and J gave up 2 bases, with 7 bases separating them. The CDR3 is 14 amino acids. CDR3 sequence reads: CASSPQGPTDTQYF. The DNA of the CDR3 is TGTGCCAGCTCACCACAGGGGCCCACAGATACGCAGTATTTT.

This clone was counted a single time. The chain joins TRBV5-1 to TRBJ2-7, with TRBD1 matching over 7 bases. Germline V gene lookup returns CDR1 SGHRS and CDR2 YFSETQ. The trim removed 4 bases at V and 5 bases at J, leaving 3 bases unmatched. The CDR3 has 12 residues. This chain's CDR3 is CASSMTGNEQYF. The DNA of the CDR3 is TGCGCCAGCAGCATGACAGGGAACGAGCAGTACTTC.

The J gene is TRBJ1-1, the V gene TRBV4-2; D is uncertain. V dropped 0 bases and J dropped 11 bases, with 16 bases sitting between them. CDR3 length: 14 residues. The germline V gene encodes CDR1 LGHNA and CDR2 YNFKEQ. CDR3 bases: TGTGCCAGCAGCCAAGATCGTGGGATAGGGTTTGCTTTCTTT. Protein: CASSQDRGIGFAFF.

The chain combines TRBV27 with TRBJ2-7; tentative D call: TRBD2 (6 bases). V lost 3 bases and J 2 bases, leaving 8 bases between the germline ends. CDR3 length: 13 amino acids. Germline CDR1 MNHEY, CDR2 SMNVEV (reference sequence). CDR3 in amino acids: CASSFAGTYEQYF. The CDR3 nucleotides are TGTGCCAGCAGTTTTGCGGGGACCTACGAGCAGTACTTC.

The rearrangement uses TRBV7-8 and TRBJ2-1; 12 nucleotides match TRBD2. The junction had 8 bases not matched to a gene; V was cut back by 1 base and J by 7 bases. Per germline, CDR1 SGHVS and CDR2 FQNEAQ. CDR3 length: 17 residues. This CDR3 is CASSLVRTSGTVNEQFF. DNA for the CDR3: TGTGCCAGCAGCTTAGTGAGGACTAGCGGGACCGTTAATGAGCAGTTCTTC.

The J gene is TRBJ2-3, the V gene TRBV7-3, with TRBD2 matching over 9 bases. The CDR3 covers 16 residues. V lost 2 bases and J lost 4; bases outside the gene matches: 7. Germline values: CDR1 SGHTA, CDR2 FQGTGA. The CDR3 bases are TGTGCCAGCAGCTTACATGGCGGGGGGGCCGCAGATACGCAGTATTTT. This translates into CASSLHGGGAADTQYF.

The chain uses TRBV7-2 and TRBJ2-5; TRBD2 is a possible D gene (6 bases). V was trimmed by 1 base and J by 5 bases, leaving 11 bases between them. CDR3 size: 14 residues. CDR1 and CDR2 from the germline V gene are SGHTA and FQGNSA. CDR3 coding DNA: TGTGCCAGCAGCTTAGGGAGGGCTAAGGAGACCCAGTACTTC. Its protein is CASSLGRAKETQYF.

The V gene is TRBV7-2, the J gene TRBJ2-1, with D possibly TRBD1 on 6 matching bases. The CDR3 loop spans 13 amino acids. V was cut by 3 bases and J by 11 bases, with 14 bases left in between. Germline V gene data show CDR1 as SGHTA and CDR2 as FQGNSA. Here the CDR3 reads CASSLSGRDKQFF. The CDR3 DNA is TGTGCCAGCAGCTTGTCCGGCCGGGACAAGCAGTTCTTC.

This chain links TRBV5-1 with TRBJ1-1, with D possibly being TRBD1 (6 bases). V lost 2 bases, J lost 5 bases, and 13 bases lay in between. The CDR3 loop spans 14 amino acids. Germline loops: CDR1 SGHRS, CDR2 YFSETQ. This chain's CDR3 is CASSFRGPDTEAFF. Here the CDR3 DNA reads TGCGCCAGCAGCTTCAGGGGCCCTGATACTGAAGCTTTCTTT.

V and J are TRBV6-5 and TRBJ2-6, with TRBD1 identical over 7 bases. With 10 bases clipped from V and 11 bases from J, the junction kept 17 bases outside the gene matches. The CDR3 is 15 residues long. The V gene's germline CDR1 is MNHEY and CDR2 SVGAGI. This CDR3 reads CATRDSKKDRDVLTF. In nucleotides, the CDR3 is TGTGCCACTAGGGACAGTAAGAAAGATCGAGACGTCCTGACTTTC.

The CDR3 coding sequence is TGTGCCAGTAGTGCGCAGGACTCTAGCACAGATACGCAGTATTTT. It translates to CASSAQDSSTDTQYF. The chain uses TRBV19 and TRBJ2-3; D may be TRBD2 (5 bases). Germline-derived CDR1 and CDR2 are LNHDA and SQIVND (reference sequence). Between the trimmed V and J ends, which lost 5 bases and 0 bases, there was a span of 12 bases. The CDR3 length is 15 residues.

The V and J genes are TRBV15 and TRBJ2-2; D is undetermined. Germline loops: CDR1 LNHNV, CDR2 YYDKDF (reference sequence). Trimming pared 1 base from V and 6 bases from J, leaving 9 bases between. The CDR3 has 14 residues. The CDR3 sequence is CATSRGRGAGELFF. The CDR3 DNA sequence: TGTGCCACCAGCAGAGGCAGAGGAGCCGGGGAGCTGTTTTTT.

The V call is TRBV6-1, the J call TRBJ1-1, with TRBD1 as a possible D gene (6 bases). The germline V gene has CDR1 MNHNS and CDR2 SASEGT. CDR3 length: 13 amino acids. Trimming shortened V by 11 bases and J by 5 bases, and 18 bases separated the two germline ends. The CDR3 DNA is TGTGCCCGCGTGACGGGGGCAATGACTGAAGCTTTCTTT. This gives the protein CARVTGAMTEAFF.

The chain carries TRBV6-1 and TRBJ1-5; D not certain. The CDR3 is 16 amino acids. V was cut by 2 bases and J by 6 bases, with 17 bases left in between. From germline, CDR1 is MNHNS and CDR2 SASEGT. The CDR3 nucleotides are TGTGCCAGCAGTGAAAGGGCCGTAAGTGGAATTCAGCCCCAGCATTTT. Amino acids: CASSERAVSGIQPQHF.

V is TRBV21-1 and J is TRBJ1-3. TRBV21-1 is classified as a pseudogene. The CDR3 covers 17 residues. This chain's CDR3 is CASRPHMLQHARNTIYF. For the CDR3, the DNA is TGTGCCAGCAGACCGCACATGCTACAACACGCACGAAACACCATATATTTT.

The chain combines TRBV28 with TRBJ2-7; 7 nucleotides line up with TRBD2. This CDR3 comprises 14 residues. Germline V gives CDR1 MDHEN, CDR2 SYDVKM. The V segment lost 6 bases and the J segment 7 bases; nucleotides outside the gene matches: 12. The CDR3 nucleotides read TGTGCCAGCAGACCGACTAGCTTTGAGGGAGAGCAGTACTTC. Residues: CASRPTSFEGEQYF.

The V and J genes are TRBV9 and TRBJ1-4; D unresolved. The CDR3 spans 13 residues. V dropped 2 bases and J dropped 8 bases, with 10 bases sitting between them. The germline V gene has CDR1 SGDLS and CDR2 YYNGEE. The CDR3 sequence is CASSVSPTEKLFF. In nucleotides, the CDR3 is TGTGCCAGCAGCGTCAGCCCTACCGAAAAACTGTTTTTT.